The clone carrying this T cell receptor (beta chain) was detected many times. The antigen is unknown. This record belongs to a study of T-cell reconstitution after alpha-beta-depleted transplantation in children. Trimming took 5 bases from V and 6 from J, leaving 14 bases between them. The CDR3 sequence is 13 residues long. Germline assignment: CDR1 DFQATT and CDR2 SNEGSKA (reference sequence). TCRbeta library preparation incorporated unique molecular identifiers. Each CDR3 protein gets one entry after TCRdb re-called the PCR reads with MiXCR. This sample has 73,000 or so distinct CDR3 sequences; 4.9% occur once, and the top ten carry 15% to 20%. Study results and caveats: Several patients had high TCRbeta diversity at day 60; it came from surviving recipient T cells and thymic progenitors. Newly produced T cells mostly accounted for T-cell counts and diversity one year post-transplant. Approximately two months post-transplant, alpha-beta T cells reportedly originated from several hundred expanded graft clones.

The sequence derives from a boy under two years old who had a stem cell transplant for acute myeloid leukemia, so the T cells may come from the graft donor. The J gene is TRBJ1-5, the V gene TRBV20-1; D may be TRBD1 (6 bases). Sequenced material: PBMCs, mostly from graft donor cells, taken 180 days after TCRalphabeta/CD19-depleted stem cell transplant. CDR3 in DNA: TGCAGTGCTGGGGGGCCTCAAGGTCAGCCCCAGCATTTT. Protein product: CSAGGPQGQPQHF.